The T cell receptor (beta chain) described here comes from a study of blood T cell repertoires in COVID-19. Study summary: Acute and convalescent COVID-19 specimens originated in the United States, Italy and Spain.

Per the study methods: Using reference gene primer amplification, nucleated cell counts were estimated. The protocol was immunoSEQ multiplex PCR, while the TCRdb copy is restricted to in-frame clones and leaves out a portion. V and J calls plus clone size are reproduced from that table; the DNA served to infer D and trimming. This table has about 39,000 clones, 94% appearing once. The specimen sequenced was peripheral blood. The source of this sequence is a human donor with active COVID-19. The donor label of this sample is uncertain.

The CDR3 DNA follows: TGCGCCAGCAGTGACCCATTCTCCTACGAGCAGTACTTC. Translation gives CASSDPFSYEQYF. This chain connects TRBV10-1 to TRBJ2-7; D gene uncertain. In germline, CDR1 is WNHNN, CDR2 SYGVQD (reference sequence). Deletions cut 3 bases from V and 0 bases from J, with 6 bases between. CDR3 length: 13 amino acids.